The 4 T cell receptor beta chains below come from one sample, sequenced in a study of CD8 T cells in Susac syndrome. cDNA came from roughly 0.5 to 1 ug RNA primed by random hexamers. TCRdb re-derived calls from the immunoSEQ multiplex PCR reads in MiXCR, one entry per CDR3 protein. Here the sample spans hundreds of thousands of distinct CDR3 sequences, 94% being singletons. Sequencing input: CD4+ T cells from PBMCs. These receptors were collected from a human donor with Susac syndrome.

V and J are TRBV6-5 and TRBJ2-6, with 9 bases matching TRBD1. With V trimmed by 0 bases and J by 1 base, 4 bases remained unmatched. The CDR3 sequence is 18 residues long. The germline V gene encodes CDR1 MNHEY and CDR2 SVGAGI. The CDR3 bases are TGTGCCAGCAGTTACTCGGGACAGGGAAGTTCTGGGGCCAACGTCCTGACTTTC. Amino acids: CASSYSGQGSSGANVLTF.

The chain joins TRBV19 to TRBJ2-6; 14 bases fit TRBD2. Germline CDR1 is LNHDA and CDR2 is SQIVND (reference sequence). The CDR3 contains 19 residues. V lost 7 bases and J lost 2; bases outside the gene matches: 10. The CDR3, as DNA: TGTGCCAGTACCTCCCTCGGACTAGCGGGGGGACCTGGGGCCAACGTCCTGACTTTC. This translates into CASTSLGLAGGPGANVLTF.

The rearrangement uses TRBV3-1 and TRBJ2-5, with D maybe TRBD2 (6 bases). Trimming shortened V by 0 bases and J by 5 bases, and 16 bases separated the two germline ends. This CDR3 is built from 16 residues. The germline V gene has CDR1 LGHDT and CDR2 YNNKEL (reference sequence). The CDR3 DNA reads TGTGCCAGCAGCCAAGATCGAGGCAGACGGGAGGAGACCCAGTACTTC. Protein: CASSQDRGRREETQYF.

The CDR3 DNA follows: TGTGCCAGCAGCTTAGAGGTCTACGAGCAGTACTTC. Translating it yields CASSLEVYEQYF. The chain carries TRBV13 and TRBJ2-7; D not certain. V gave up 1 base and J gave up 3 bases, with 4 bases separating them. Germline values: CDR1 PRHDT, CDR2 FYEKMQ (reference sequence). The CDR3 extends over 12 amino acids.